This T cell receptor (beta chain) was observed in a study of T cell repertoires in cytomegalovirus infection. Study in general: Recently described HLA-C-restricted plus well-studied HLA-B-restricted CMV epitopes were used. CMV infection plus the matching HLA type was flagged by public TCR beta signatures. General study results and limits: CMV-specific HLA-C-restricted TCR beta clonotypes dominated the ex vivo response.

Worth noting for this clonotype: No antigen is known for it.

The V gene lost 3 bases and the J gene lost 5 bases, with 16 bases spanning the gap. Germline values: CDR1 SGDLS, CDR2 YYNGEE. The CDR3 has 15 amino acids. In TCRdb, the reads were re-called with MiXCR into one record per CDR3 protein. The data show about 47,000 distinct CDR3 sequences, 15% to 20% seen once. This sample comprised CD8+ T cells from cultured PBMCs, obtained from culture after CMV antigen stimulation. The rearrangement links TRBV9 to TRBJ2-3; tentative D call: TRBD2 (6 bases). This clonotype originated in a human donor in good health (CMV status not recorded). Some clones in this sample may be carry-over from other donors' samples. The CDR3 nucleotides are TGTGCCAGCAGCGGGAGCGGCGGGGAAGGAGATACGCAGTATTTT. It is translated as CASSGSGGEGDTQYF.